This is a list of T cell receptor beta chains from one sample in a study of regulatory and conventional T cells in RAG deficiency. Profiling relied on immunoSEQ multiplex PCR, and the TCRdb table lists in-frame clones only, not all of them. This sample has about 50,000 clones, with around 89% found just once. These data were also filed under a second study, of regulatory T cells.

The sequenced material came from CD4+ effector T cells sorted from blood. The receptors were gathered from a human donor in good health. Each CDR3 is given with its conserved first and last residue. Fields, in order: J gene, V gene, CDR3 protein.

>TRBJ2-3|TRBV9
CASSVGVAGGVVGTDTQYF
>TRBJ2-5|TRBV7-2
CASSSPRLLAGVQETQYF
>TRBJ1-1|TRBV6-5
CASSYFQGSTEAFF
>TRBJ2-5|TRBV6-1
CASSVTSQETQYF
>TRBJ2-2|TRBV5-3
CARSTIDPGLAGGSNTGELFF
>TRBJ2-5|TRBV7-3
CASSSGLAGETQYF
>TRBJ1-2|TRBV6-1
CASRRGQNYGYTF
>TRBJ1-5|TRBV28
CASSPNLDRGNQPQHF
>TRBJ1-5|TRBV30
CAWSVWRNQPQHF
>TRBJ2-1|TRBV27
CASSLTTYPGGSYNEQFF
>TRBJ2-7|TRBV6-6
CASAGGLSSYEQYF
>TRBJ2-1|TRBV6-6
CASSLLSNEQFF
>TRBJ2-3|TRBV7-9
CASSSTGADTQYF
>TRBJ2-7|TRBV5-5
CASSPWTSGRSSYEQYF
>TRBJ1-3|TRBV6-5
CASSLDRNTIYF
>TRBJ2-1|TRBV6-5
CASKAGPDNEQFF
>TRBJ2-2|TRBV5-8
CASSLGVAGLTGELFF
>TRBJ1-3|TRBV6-5
CASSPGQTGNTIYF
>TRBJ1-1|TRBV29-1
CSVEGGGPSDTEAFF
>TRBJ1-4|TRBV11-2
CASSHKVDSGVYEKLFF
>TRBJ2-7|TRBV5-1
CASSFYPGQVSYEQYF
>TRBJ2-1|TRBV19
CASSISVAGGPESREQFF
>TRBJ1-4|TRBV18
CASSPLVATNEKLFF
>TRBJ1-4|TRBV18
CASSPRQNEKLFF
>TRBJ2-1|TRBV7-2
CASSLGLITYNEQFF
>TRBJ1-5|TRBV6-6
CASRPLVGGGQPQHF
>TRBJ1-1|TRBV7-9
CASSLGQGTEAFF
>TRBJ2-5|TRBV6-6
CASSPQETQYF
>TRBJ2-6|TRBV5-1
CASSLGAVGGANVLTF
>.|TRBV27
CASSLKVGTGPYEQYF
>TRBJ2-7|TRBV19
CASSLNRGPSYEQYF
>TRBJ1-5|TRBV6-1
CASKDGVGNQPQHF
>TRBJ1-3|TRBV6-5
CASSLDRDENTIYF
>TRBJ2-4|TRBV2
CASSRGTVLGNIQYF
>TRBJ1-1|TRBV7-8
CASSRRVDTEAFF
>TRBJ1-5|TRBV29-1
CSVADRAGQPQHF
>TRBJ2-7|TRBV5-6
CASRLRDRLPQYF
>TRBJ1-2|TRBV6-5
CASSYRIPNYGYTF
>TRBJ1-5|TRBV30
CAWSVRGLGSNQPQHF
>TRBJ1-1|TRBV5-1
CASSLQGNTEAFF
>TRBJ1-2|TRBV7-2
CASSLTWVGNYGYTF
>TRBJ1-5|TRBV11-2
CASSFGTGKPQHF
>TRBJ2-7|TRBV27
CASRVAGTGGKEQYF
>TRBJ2-7|TRBV7-2
CASSLKSGGAYEQYF
>TRBJ2-1|TRBV6-6
CASRLGQNNNEQFF
>TRBJ2-3|TRBV7-7
CASSLGLAGGSTDTQYF
>TRBJ2-3|TRBV5-6
CASSLTTDTQYF